A selection of T cell receptor beta chains follows, all from one sample in a study of CD8 T cells in Susac syndrome. MiXCR was run by TCRdb on the immunoSEQ multiplex PCR reads, yielding one entry per CDR3 protein. The sample has some 120,000 distinct CDR3 sequences, approximately 94% seen once. Sequences were obtained from CD4+ T cells from PBMCs. These receptors all stem from a human donor with multiple sclerosis. The CDR3 runs from the conserved cysteine through the conserved F or W. The order of the fields is D gene, J gene, V gene, clone size, CDR3 DNA, CDR3 protein. A D gene is named only where the DNA matches it firmly. Size is stated for part of the rows, as once, few or many counts, or as a class when the clone is expanded.

>NA|TRBJ2-1|TRBV6-5|NA
TGTGCCAGCAGTTTCTCAAGAGGGAGCGGGCGGAATGAGCAGTTCTTC
CASSFSRGSGRNEQFF
>NA|TRBJ1-2|TRBV7-9|NA
TGTGCCAGCAGCTTACAAGAGGCGTATGGCTACACCTTC
CASSLQEAYGYTF
>NA|TRBJ2-5|TRBV4-1|NA
TGCGCCAGCAGCCGAGCTCTAGGGGGGATAGGGACCCAGTACTTC
CASSRALGGIGTQYF
>NA|TRBJ2-5|TRBV30|NA
TGTGCCTGGAAGGGCACAGGACAAGAGACCCAGTACTTC
CAWKGTGQETQYF
>TRBD2|TRBJ2-3|TRBV9|NA
TGTGCCAGCAGCGTAGAAGCTAGCGGGAGGACAGATACGCAGTATTTT
CASSVEASGRTDTQYF
>TRBD1|TRBJ1-2|TRBV29-1|NA
TGCAGCGGTGGGACAGGGGCTAACTATGGCTACACCTTC
CSGGTGANYGYTF
>NA|TRBJ2-7|TRBV12-3/TRBV12-4|NA
TGTGCCAGCAGTCGGGACCAAAACTACGAGCAGTACTTC
CASSRDQNYEQYF
>NA|TRBJ2-7|TRBV12-3/TRBV12-4|NA
TGTGCCAGTCGCGACAGGAGTTCCTACGAGCAGTACTTC
CASRDRSSYEQYF
>NA|TRBJ2-3|TRBV20-1|NA
TGCAGTGCTAGAGATGTAAAGGGACCAGATACGCAGTATTTT
CSARDVKGPDTQYF
>TRBD1|TRBJ2-1|TRBV12-3/TRBV12-4|NA
TGTGCCAGCAGTTTGGGCACAGGGGGCCCCAATGAGCAGTTCTTC
CASSLGTGGPNEQFF
>NA|TRBJ2-7|TRBV7-9|NA
TGTGCCAGCAGCTTATACAGCTCCTACGAGCAGTACTTC
CASSLYSSYEQYF
>NA|TRBJ2-7|TRBV6-2/TRBV6-3|once
TGTGCCAGCAGTTACGAAGGGGACGAGCAGTACTTC
CASSYEGDEQYF
>TRBD1|TRBJ2-7|TRBV6-5|few
TGTGCCAGCAGTTCTGGACAGGGTCCCTACGAGCAGTACTTC
CASSSGQGPYEQYF
>NA|TRBJ1-6|TRBV27|NA
TGTGCCAGCAGTTCCCGGGGGGGCCTCTATAATTCACCCCTCCACTTT
CASSSRGGLYNSPLHF
>NA|TRBJ2-7|TRBV4-1|NA
TGCGCCAGCAGCCAACCCGTGGGTAGCAGCTACGAGCAGTACTTC
CASSQPVGSSYEQYF
>NA|TRBJ2-4|TRBV30|NA
TGTGCCTGGAGTGAATCTTTAAGGGGCAAAAACATTCAGTACTTC
CAWSESLRGKNIQYF
>TRBD1|TRBJ1-5|TRBV30|NA
TGTGCCTGTTCATTACAGGGGGATCAGCCCCAGCATTTT
CACSLQGDQPQHF
>NA|TRBJ1-1|TRBV5-1|once
TGCGCCAGCAGCTTGGCCACGGCTCTCGGGACTGAAGCTTTCTTT
CASSLATALGTEAFF
>TRBD1|TRBJ1-6|TRBV12-3/TRBV12-4|NA
TGTGCCAGCAGCCAAAAGGGACAGCCAAATTCACCCCTCCACTTT
CASSQKGQPNSPLHF
>TRBD2|TRBJ2-4|TRBV6-1|NA
TGTGCCAGCAGTGAAGAAAAAGAGTTAGCGGGGGTGTCCAAAAACATTCAGTACTTC
CASSEEKELAGVSKNIQYF
>NA|TRBJ2-5|TRBV15|NA
TGTGCCACCAGCAGAGATCAAGGGGAAGAGACCCAGTACTTC
CATSRDQGEETQYF
>NA|TRBJ2-4|TRBV18|NA
TGTGCCAGCTCTCGCGACAGTTCCAAAAACATTCAGTACTTC
CASSRDSSKNIQYF
>TRBD2|TRBJ2-1|TRBV5-1|NA
TGCGCCACAGCAGGTCTAGCGGGAGGTAATGAGCAGTTCTTC
CATAGLAGGNEQFF
>TRBD2|TRBJ2-3|TRBV9|NA
TGTGCCAGCAGCGTAGGAGCAGCGGGAGGTATGACAGATACGCAGTATTTT
CASSVGAAGGMTDTQYF
>NA|TRBJ1-1|TRBV5-1|many
TGTGCCAGCAGCTTAGGGGGGAACACTGAAGCTTTCTTT
CASSLGGNTEAFF
>NA|TRBJ1-1|TRBV7-2|once
TGTGCCAGCAGCTTAGCACACATGAACACTGAAGCTTTCTTT
CASSLAHMNTEAFF
>NA|TRBJ1-1|TRBV3-1|NA
TGTGCCAGCAGCGCGAACGGGGGGCGGACTGAAGCTTTCTTT
CASSANGGRTEAFF
>TRBD1|TRBJ2-5|TRBV12-3/TRBV12-4|NA
TGTGCCAGCAGTTCCCAGAGTACAGGGGTGGGAGAGACCCAGTACTTC
CASSSQSTGVGETQYF
>TRBD2|TRBJ2-7|TRBV7-9|NA
TGTGCCAGCAGCTTCAGGACGGGAGGGCCCTACGAGCAGTACTTC
CASSFRTGGPYEQYF
>TRBD1|TRBJ2-7|TRBV4-3|NA
TGCGCCAGCAGCATCAACAGGGGCGGAGAGCAGTACTTC
CASSINRGGEQYF
>NA|TRBJ2-1|TRBV24-1|NA
TGTGCCACCAGTGAAGCAAGTCTCAAGAATGAGCAGTTCTTC
CATSEASLKNEQFF
>NA|TRBJ2-1|TRBV7-2|NA
TGTGCCAGCAGCCATACTTACAATGAGCAGTTCTTC
CASSHTYNEQFF
>TRBD1|TRBJ1-2|TRBV3-1|NA
TGTGCCAGCAGCCAAGGTGACCCCCTCGGGACAGGGTTCTATGGCTACACCTTC
CASSQGDPLGTGFYGYTF
>TRBD1|TRBJ1-5|TRBV30|NA
TGTGCCTGGACCACCGGGACAGGGGGCACTCGCCAGCATTTT
CAWTTGTGGTRQHF
>NA|TRBJ2-7|TRBV6-5|NA
TGTGCCAGCACCGGGTCGACCGGGGAGCAGTACTTC
CASTGSTGEQYF
>TRBD2|TRBJ2-7|TRBV10-3|NA
TGTGCCACCCGGACTAGCGGGGACTCCTACGAGCAGTACTTC
CATRTSGDSYEQYF